Below, 13 T cell receptor beta chains from the same sample are listed, as sequenced in a study of PD-1 blockade in mismatch repair-deficient tumors. TCRdb's copy holds only in-frame clones and misses some; the assay was immunoSEQ multiplex PCR. Here the sample spans some 48,000 clones, 77% being singletons. This specimen was PBMCs, taken before pembrolizumab treatment. The receptors shown here come from an adult with mismatch repair-deficient cancer.

This clone has just a few counts. J is TRBJ2-1 and V is TRBV12-1; the table calls TRBD2, which could not be checked here. TRBV12-1 counts as a pseudogene. The CDR3 extends over 13 amino acids. CDR3 protein: CASSSPRPGEQFF. CDR3 in DNA: TGTGCCAGCAGCTCACCCCGTCCGGGTGAGCAGTTCTTC.

Comments on this clone: An end of the junction does not agree with germline; a read error may underlie this. The rearrangement joins TRBV6-1 to TRBJ2-7, with D perhaps matching TRBD1 or TRBD2 (5 bases each). The CDR3 contains 12 residues. Germline CDR1 is MNHNS and CDR2 is SASEGT. The CDR3: CASSDTEGTETF. In DNA form, the CDR3 reads TGTGCCAGCAGTGACACCGAAGGGACCGAAACCTTC.

The V call is TRBV9, the J call TRBJ2-7; 10 bases fit TRBD1. Trimming at V came to 3 bases and at J to 6 bases, leaving 6 bases not matched to a gene. Germline V gene data show CDR1 as SGDLS and CDR2 as YYNGEE. This CDR3 has 14 residues. The CDR3 region has the DNA TGTGCCAGCAGCGAGCGGACAGGGGGGACCGAGCAGTACTTC. Encoded protein: CASSERTGGTEQYF.

The chain is built from TRBV10-2 and TRBJ1-3; D may be TRBD1 (6 bases). Trimming removed 0 bases from V and 4 bases from J, with 10 bases in between. The V gene's germline CDR1 is WSHSY and CDR2 SAAADI. There are 15 residues in the CDR3. The CDR3 nucleotides are TGCGCCAGCAGTGAGTCGATCGGACAGGGAAACACCATATATTTT. Translating it yields CASSESIGQGNTIYF.

This rearrangement joins TRBV19 to TRBJ1-1; 9 bases agree with TRBD1. The CDR3 consists of 16 residues. CDR1 and CDR2 (germline): LNHDA, SQIVND (reference sequence). V was clipped by 7 bases and J by 0 bases; unmatched bases: 9. The CDR3 sequence: CASIDRGKGMNTEAFF. CDR3 nucleotides: TGTGCCAGTATCGACAGGGGGAAGGGAATGAACACTGAAGCTTTCTTT.

The J gene is TRBJ1-5, the V gene TRBV6-1, with TRBD1 matching 10 bases. Germline V gives CDR1 MNHNS, CDR2 SASEGT. The CDR3 contains 15 residues. Trimming at V came to 11 bases and at J to 7 bases, leaving 14 bases not matched to a gene. The CDR3 DNA reads as TGTGCCGGGCGCAAAACGGACAGGGGGAGGCAGCCCCAGCATTTT. Amino acids: CAGRKTDRGRQPQHF.

The rearrangement joins TRBV9 to TRBJ2-4; 8 bases map to TRBD2. The CDR3 loop spans 15 amino acids. Germline V gene sequence: CDR1 SGDLS, CDR2 YYNGEE. V lost 2 bases to trimming and J lost 6 bases; unmatched junction nucleotides: 7. This chain's CDR3 is CASSVEPGLVNIQYF. In DNA, the CDR3 is TGTGCCAGCAGCGTGGAACCGGGACTAGTAAACATTCAGTACTTC.

The chain carries TRBV28 and TRBJ1-3; the D is unclear. The V end was cut by 6 bases, the J end by 1 base, with 25 bases between. The CDR3 extends over 19 amino acids. CDR1 MDHEN and CDR2 SYDVKM come from the germline V gene. The CDR3 here is CASRLEQSPPKQSGNTIYF. The CDR3 bases are TGTGCCAGCAGATTAGAACAGTCACCCCCTAAACAGTCTGGAAACACCATATATTTT. The complete variable domain, with remaining parts taken from reference TRBV28 and TRBJ1-3, reads DVKVTQSSRYLVKRTGEKVFLECVQDMDHENMFWYRQDPGLGLRLIYFSYDVKMKEKGDIPEGYSVSREKKERFSLILESASTNQTSMYLCASRLEQSPPKQSGNTIYFGEGSWLTVV.

The chain links TRBV6-5 to TRBJ1-1; 7 bases map to TRBD1. The CDR3 length is 14 residues. With V trimmed by 5 bases and J by 3 bases, 6 bases remained unmatched. The germline CDR1 and CDR2 sequences are MNHEY and SVGAGI. The CDR3 sequence: CASSPGTDYTEAFF. The CDR3 DNA is TGTGCCAGCAGTCCCGGGACAGACTACACTGAAGCTTTCTTT.

The chain has TRBV7-8 and TRBJ2-2, with D perhaps TRBD2 (6 bases). Germline V gene lookup returns CDR1 SGHVS and CDR2 FQNEAQ. The length of the CDR3 is 20 residues. The V end lost 5 bases, the J end lost 0 bases, and 25 bases lay between the germline ends. The CDR3 reads CASSGVYWTGVVSNTGELFF. The CDR3, as DNA: TGTGCCAGCAGCGGGGTGTACTGGACGGGAGTAGTTTCGAACACCGGGGAGCTGTTTTTT.

The chain links TRBV5-4 to TRBJ1-1; D remains unclear. This CDR3 is built from 16 residues. V shed 4 bases and J shed 1 base, with 17 bases lying between them. Looked up from germline, CDR1 is SGHNT and CDR2 is YYREEE (reference sequence). The DNA for the CDR3 is TGTGCCAGCAGCCCCTCGACGCCAAATAGGAACACTGAAGCTTTCTTT. Protein product: CASSPSTPNRNTEAFF.

The chain has TRBV2 and TRBJ1-1; maybe TRBD1 (6 bases). CDR1 is SNHLY, CDR2 FYNNEI, per germline. V shed 2 bases and J shed 7 bases, with 17 bases lying between them. The CDR3 runs to 15 residues. CDR3 DNA: TGTGCCAGCAGTGAACAGGGGAGTGAATTTGGTGAAGCTTTCTTT. Amino acids: CASSEQGSEFGEAFF.

In its sample, this clone was seen once. The genes are TRBV30 and TRBJ1-2; D is uncertain. In germline, CDR1 is GTSNPN, CDR2 SVGIG (reference sequence). The V end lost 5 bases, the J end lost 1 base, and 17 bases lay between the germline ends. The CDR3 totals 15 residues. CDR3 sequence (DNA): TGTGCCTGGCTAAATAACAGAAATCATAACTATGGCTACACCTTC. This translates into CAWLNNRNHNYGYTF.